The 27 T cell receptor beta chains below all came from one sample that was sequenced in a study of blood T cell repertoires in COVID-19. Sequencing was performed with immunoSEQ multiplex PCR; in TCRdb, only in-frame clones are kept and a portion is missing. The table has around 100,000 clones, around four fifths seen once. Sequenced material: peripheral blood. All receptors derive from a man between 65 and 85 years old with active or convalescent COVID-19.

This clone was picked up a small number of times. V and J are TRBV24-1 and TRBJ2-7; 7 bases align to TRBD1. The CDR3 is 15 residues long. Per germline, CDR1 KGHDR and CDR2 SFDVKD. V trimming: 7 bases; J trimming: 4 bases; junction bases outside the gene matches: 12. CDR3 nucleotides: TGTGCCACCAGGACAGGGTCGGAGGTGTTTTACGAGCAGTACTTC. Translation: CATRTGSEVFYEQYF.

The V and J genes are TRBV7-2 and TRBJ2-7, with TRBD2 matching 8 bases. The germline V gene encodes CDR1 SGHTA and CDR2 FQGNSA. The CDR3 extends over 15 amino acids. After removal of 2 bases from V and 6 bases from J, the junction contained 9 bases not matched to a gene. The CDR3 sequence is CASSLYSREDGEQYF. DNA of the CDR3: TGTGCCAGCAGCTTATACTCGCGGGAGGATGGCGAGCAGTACTTC.

The table lists this clone with a few counts. V gene TRBV13 combines with J gene TRBJ2-2; no clear D gene. The CDR3 spans 12 residues. Germline V CDR1 and CDR2: PRHDT, FYEKMQ (reference sequence). V was trimmed by 5 bases and J by 6 bases, leaving 7 bases between them. The CDR3 coding sequence is TGTGCCAGCAGCCTCCCCCCCGGGGAGCTGTTTTTT. It codes for CASSLPPGELFF.

The table lists this clone with a count of one. The chain recombines TRBV28 with TRBJ2-7; D unclear. V gave up 2 bases and J gave up 2 bases, with 7 bases separating them. The CDR3 extends over 13 amino acids. Germline CDR1 and CDR2: MDHEN and SYDVKM. The chain's CDR3 is CASSLTGPYEQYF. The CDR3 DNA follows: TGTGCCAGCAGTTTAACCGGTCCCTACGAGCAGTACTTC.

The rearrangement joins TRBV19 to TRBJ1-2, with D possibly TRBD1 on 5 matching bases. The CDR3 runs to 13 residues. V lost 5 bases, J lost 4 bases, and 11 bases lay in between. Germline CDR1 reads LNHDA; CDR2 reads SQIVND (reference sequence). The CDR3 protein is CASSAGHVYGYTF. The CDR3 coding sequence is TGTGCCAGTAGTGCAGGGCACGTCTATGGCTACACCTTC.

The chain has TRBV2 and TRBJ1-1; D may be TRBD1 (5 bases). Trimming took off 10 bases at V and 0 bases at J, with 15 bases between the two ends. The CDR3 sequence is 14 residues long. Germline V lookup: CDR1 SNHLY, CDR2 FYNNEI. The DNA of the CDR3 is TGTGCCAATACCCGGGGGAGGGTGAACACTGAAGCTTTCTTT. It translates to CANTRGRVNTEAFF.

The chain couples TRBV7-2 to TRBJ2-7; 16 bases map to TRBD2. V lost 0 bases, J lost 5 bases, and 7 bases stayed unmatched. The CDR3 is made up of 18 amino acids. The germline gives CDR1 SGHTA, CDR2 FQGNSA. CDR3 bases: TGTGCCAGCAGCTTAGCCGGGACTAGCGGGGGGGCCCCCCACGAGCAGTACTTC. Its translation: CASSLAGTSGGAPHEQYF.

The chain couples TRBV9 to TRBJ2-2, with a tentative D call TRBD2 (5 bases). The CDR3 is 15 amino acids. Germline CDR1 and CDR2: SGDLS and YYNGEE. V gave up 3 bases and J gave up 0 bases, with 9 bases separating them. CDR3 bases: TGTGCCAGCAGCGAAGGACTTACGAACACCGGGGAGCTGTTTTTT. Translation: CASSEGLTNTGELFF.

The chain carries TRBV5-1 and TRBJ2-7; TRBD2 matches at 8 bases. This CDR3 has 14 residues. CDR1 and CDR2 from the germline V gene are SGHRS and YFSETQ. V dropped 0 bases and J dropped 7; count of bases not matched to a gene: 6. This chain's CDR3 is CASSLVSGVGEQYF. As DNA, the CDR3 is TGCGCCAGCAGCTTGGTTAGCGGGGTGGGTGAGCAGTACTTC.

This sequence joins TRBV10-3 and TRBJ1-1; D is unclear. Trimming removed 4 bases at V and 5 bases at J, with 17 bases between. The CDR3 has 15 amino acids. Germline loops: CDR1 ENHRY, CDR2 SYGVKD. As DNA, the CDR3 is TGTGCCATCAGTGGATCGCGGGAATCATTTACTGAAGCTTTCTTT. It translates to CAISGSRESFTEAFF.

The chain has TRBV5-1 and TRBJ2-7, with 7 bases matching TRBD2. The germline V gene has CDR1 SGHRS and CDR2 YFSETQ. The V and J ends lost 0 bases and 1 base, in that order; junction bases with no gene match: 1. The length of the CDR3 is 14 residues. The CDR3 protein is CASSLAGGSYEQYF. Here the CDR3 DNA reads TGCGCCAGCAGCTTGGCCGGGGGGTCCTACGAGCAGTACTTC.

The chain combines TRBV3-1 (or the pseudogene TRBV3-2) with TRBJ1-6; D is perhaps TRBD1 (5 bases). The CDR3 length is 16 residues. Germline values: CDR1 LGHDT, CDR2 YNNKEL (reference sequence). The CDR3 sequence: CASRGGLSSYNSPLHF. The CDR3 DNA sequence: TGTGCATCGCGGGGGGGTTTGAGCTCCTATAATTCACCCCTCCACTTT.

J is TRBJ2-2 and V is TRBV3-1 (or the pseudogene TRBV3-2); D call uncertain. CDR1 and CDR2 (germline): LGHDT, YNNKEL (reference sequence). Between the trimmed V and J ends, which lost 0 bases and 4 bases, there was a span of 6 bases. The CDR3 consists of 14 residues. CDR3 in DNA: TGTGCCAGCAGCCAAGAGGCTGGCACCGGGGAGCTGTTTTTT. It specifies CASSQEAGTGELFF.

CDR3 in DNA: TGTGCCAGCAGTTACGCGATCTCTGGAAACACCATATATTTT. Its protein is CASSYAISGNTIYF. The J gene is TRBJ1-3, the V gene TRBV6-5; no firm D call. The V and J ends lost 2 bases and 0 bases respectively, with 5 bases between them. This CDR3 spans 14 amino acids. The germline V gene encodes CDR1 MNHEY and CDR2 SVGAGI.

The chain employs TRBV10-3 and TRBJ2-7; TRBD1 aligns across 7 bases. The CDR3 covers 12 residues. Trimming took 6 bases from V and 5 from J; bases not matched to a gene: 4. Per the germline V gene, CDR1 is ENHRY and CDR2 is SYGVKD. CDR3 region: CAIRDTGDEQYF. The CDR3, as DNA: TGTGCCATCAGGGATACAGGGGACGAGCAGTACTTC.

This chain connects TRBV7-6 to TRBJ2-3; no clear D gene. There are 16 residues in the CDR3. Germline V gene sequence: CDR1 SGHVS, CDR2 FNYEAQ. Deletions cut 7 bases from V and 0 bases from J, with 17 bases between. The CDR3 nucleotides read TGTGCCAGCACCCTACGACTTGACCCTAGCACAGATACGCAGTATTTT. It encodes CASTLRLDPSTDTQYF.

The sample holds a few counts of this clone. The chain uses TRBV30 and TRBJ2-3, with D possibly matching TRBD1 (6 bases). Germline assignment: CDR1 GTSNPN and CDR2 SVGIG (reference sequence). The germline V and J ends were trimmed by 0 bases and 0 bases, with 10 bases remaining between them. This CDR3 has 15 amino acids. The CDR3 loop is CAWSVMGASTDTQYF. DNA of the CDR3: TGTGCCTGGAGTGTTATGGGGGCGAGCACAGATACGCAGTATTTT.

This chain joins TRBV7-9 and TRBJ2-3; D perhaps matches TRBD1 (6 bases). Per germline, CDR1 SEHNR and CDR2 FQNEAQ (reference sequence). The CDR3 extends over 14 amino acids. The germline V and J ends were trimmed by 5 bases and 2 bases, with 11 bases remaining between them. In DNA, the CDR3 is TGTGCCAGCAGCAACGGACAGCACACAGATACGCAGTATTTT. This codes for CASSNGQHTDTQYF.

The J gene is TRBJ1-5, the V gene TRBV6-4, with D possibly being TRBD1 (6 bases). The CDR3 has 14 residues. Per the germline V gene, CDR1 is MRHNA and CDR2 is SNTAGT. V lost 4 bases, J lost 5 bases, and 12 bases lay in between. CDR3 sequence reads: CASSAQGGHQPQHF. As DNA, the CDR3 is TGTGCCAGCAGTGCACAGGGCGGTCATCAGCCCCAGCATTTT.

The count of this clone is one. V is TRBV6-2 or TRBV6-3 and J is TRBJ1-4; D perhaps matches TRBD1 (5 bases). V was clipped by 0 bases and J by 8 bases, with 13 bases between them. This CDR3 spans 15 amino acids. In germline, CDR1 is MNHEY, CDR2 SVGEGT. This CDR3 reads CASSYSNGGGEKLFF. CDR3 DNA: TGTGCCAGCAGTTACTCGAATGGGGGAGGCGAAAAACTGTTTTTT.

V and J are TRBV11-3 and TRBJ1-1, with D possibly matching TRBD1 (5 bases). Trimming pared 3 bases from V and 5 bases from J, leaving 7 bases between. Germline lookup yields CDR1 SGHNT and CDR2 YENEEA. CDR3 length equals 12 residues. Here the CDR3 reads CASSFGGTEAFF. The CDR3 region has the DNA TGTGCCAGCAGCTTTGGGGGGACTGAAGCTTTCTTT.

The rearrangement links TRBV18 to TRBJ1-1, with TRBD1 matching 8 bases. J was trimmed by 4 bases and V by 6 bases; bases with no gene match: 7. This CDR3 is built from 14 residues. CDR1 and CDR2 (germline): KGHSH, LQKENI. The CDR3 loop reads CASSPITGGTEAFF. The CDR3 DNA is TGTGCCAGCTCCCCAATAACAGGGGGCACTGAAGCTTTCTTT.

The chain uses TRBV20-1 and TRBJ1-3; no reliable D call. Germline-derived CDR1 and CDR2 are DFQATT and SNEGSKA (reference sequence). The CDR3 extends over 14 amino acids. Trimming removed 3 bases from V and 0 bases from J, with 9 bases in between. The CDR3 protein is CSASGAASGNTIYF. The CDR3 bases are TGCAGTGCTAGTGGCGCCGCCTCTGGAAACACCATATATTTT.

The chain uses TRBV19 and TRBJ1-2; 7 positions match TRBD1. After removal of 9 bases from V and 7 bases from J, the junction contained 11 bases not matched to a gene. CDR1 and CDR2 (germline): LNHDA, SQIVND (reference sequence). The CDR3 extends over 13 amino acids. CDR3 bases: TGTGCCAGCAACGACAGGGTCTCTAGTGGCTACACCTTC. Encoded protein: CASNDRVSSGYTF.

Only one count was recorded for this clone. The J gene is TRBJ2-1, the V gene TRBV11-2; no clear D gene. The CDR3 is 17 residues long. Trimming pared 1 base from V and 3 bases from J, leaving 16 bases between. From germline, CDR1 is SGHAT and CDR2 FQNNGV. CDR3 amino acids: CASSLVDFSSGYNEQFF. The CDR3 DNA follows: TGTGCCAGCAGCTTAGTTGACTTTAGCTCCGGCTACAATGAGCAGTTCTTC.

The chain carries TRBV21-1 and TRBJ2-5; no DNA check was done on the table's D call, TRBD1. TRBV21-1 is a pseudogene locus. The CDR3 length is 15 residues. The CDR3 bases are TGTGCCAGCAGCAAGAGGACAGGGGAAGGGGAGACCCAGTACTTC. The encoded protein is CASSKRTGEGETQYF.

The CDR3 here is CASSLGDRLYGYTF. For the CDR3, the DNA is TGTGCCAGCAGCTTAGGGGACAGGCTCTATGGCTACACCTTC. This chain uses TRBV7-8 with TRBJ1-2, with 8 bases lining up with TRBD1. With V trimmed by 1 base and J by 4 bases, 2 bases remained unmatched. The CDR3 consists of 14 residues. Germline CDR1 reads SGHVS; CDR2 reads FQNEAQ.